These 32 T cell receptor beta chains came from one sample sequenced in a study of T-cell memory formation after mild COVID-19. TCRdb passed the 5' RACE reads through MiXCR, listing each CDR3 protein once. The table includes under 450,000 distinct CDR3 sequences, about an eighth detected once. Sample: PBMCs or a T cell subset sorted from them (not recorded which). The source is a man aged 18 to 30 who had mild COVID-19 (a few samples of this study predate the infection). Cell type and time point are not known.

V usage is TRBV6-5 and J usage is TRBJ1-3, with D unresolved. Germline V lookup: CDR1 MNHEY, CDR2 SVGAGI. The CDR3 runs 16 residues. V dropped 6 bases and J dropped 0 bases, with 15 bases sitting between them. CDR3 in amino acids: CASSKTGPHSGNTIYF. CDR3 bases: TGTGCCAGCAGCAAAACCGGGCCCCACTCTGGAAACACCATATATTTT.

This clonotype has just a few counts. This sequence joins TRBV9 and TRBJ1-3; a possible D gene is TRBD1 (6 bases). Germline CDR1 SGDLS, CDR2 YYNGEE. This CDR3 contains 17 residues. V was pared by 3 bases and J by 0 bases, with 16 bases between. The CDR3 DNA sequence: TGTGCCAGCAGCGATGGGGGCCACAGTCTCTCTGGAAACACCATATATTTT. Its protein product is CASSDGGHSLSGNTIYF.

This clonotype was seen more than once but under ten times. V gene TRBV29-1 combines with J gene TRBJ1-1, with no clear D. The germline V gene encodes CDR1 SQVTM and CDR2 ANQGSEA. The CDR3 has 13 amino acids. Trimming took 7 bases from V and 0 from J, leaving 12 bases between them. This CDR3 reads CSAARAMNTEAFF. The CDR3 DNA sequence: TGCAGCGCTGCGCGGGCCATGAACACTGAAGCTTTCTTT.

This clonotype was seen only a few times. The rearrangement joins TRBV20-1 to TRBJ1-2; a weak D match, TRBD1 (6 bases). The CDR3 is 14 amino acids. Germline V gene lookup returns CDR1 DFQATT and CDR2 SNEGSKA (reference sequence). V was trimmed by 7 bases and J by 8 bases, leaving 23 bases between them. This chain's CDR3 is CSVNDRNTPRGYTF. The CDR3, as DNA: TGCAGTGTTAACGACAGGAACACACCCAGGGGCTACACCTTC.

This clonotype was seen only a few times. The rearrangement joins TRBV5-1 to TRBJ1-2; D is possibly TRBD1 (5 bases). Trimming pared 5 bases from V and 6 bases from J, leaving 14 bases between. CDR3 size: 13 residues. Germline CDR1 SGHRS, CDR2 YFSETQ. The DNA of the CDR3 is TGCGCCAGCAGAGGAGACAGACCTCATGGCTACACCTTC. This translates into CASRGDRPHGYTF.

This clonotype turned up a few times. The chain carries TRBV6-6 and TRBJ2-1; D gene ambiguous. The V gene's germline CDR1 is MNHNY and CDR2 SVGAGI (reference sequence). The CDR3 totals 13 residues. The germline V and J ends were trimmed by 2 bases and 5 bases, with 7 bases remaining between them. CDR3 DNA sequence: TGTGCCAGCAGTTACGCCAGTAACAATGAGCAGTTCTTC. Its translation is CASSYASNNEQFF.

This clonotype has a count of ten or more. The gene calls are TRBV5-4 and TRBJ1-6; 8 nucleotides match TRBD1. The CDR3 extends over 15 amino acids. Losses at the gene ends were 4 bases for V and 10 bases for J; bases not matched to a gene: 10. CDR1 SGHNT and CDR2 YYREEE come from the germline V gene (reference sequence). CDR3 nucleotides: TGTGCCAGCAGCCTGACAGGGGCTCTTCTGTCACCCCTCCACTTT. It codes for CASSLTGALLSPLHF.

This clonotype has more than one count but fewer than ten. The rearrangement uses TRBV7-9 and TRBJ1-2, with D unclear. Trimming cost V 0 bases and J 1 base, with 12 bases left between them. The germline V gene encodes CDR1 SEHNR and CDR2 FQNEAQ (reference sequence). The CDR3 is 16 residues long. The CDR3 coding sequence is TGTGCCAGCAGCTTAGCTGGTCTTCTCCTTAACTATGGCTACACCTTC. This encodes CASSLAGLLLNYGYTF.

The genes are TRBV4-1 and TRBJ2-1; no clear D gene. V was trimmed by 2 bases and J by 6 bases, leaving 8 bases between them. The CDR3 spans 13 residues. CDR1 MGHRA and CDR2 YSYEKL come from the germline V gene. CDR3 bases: TGCGCCAGCAGCCAATGGGTGGGCAATGAGCAGTTCTTC. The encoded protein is CASSQWVGNEQFF.

The CDR3 sequence: CASSQEQGPNTEAFF. The CDR3 DNA is TGCGCCAGCAGCCAGGAACAGGGACCGAACACTGAAGCTTTCTTT. This chain links TRBV4-1 with TRBJ1-1, with D possibly matching TRBD1 (6 bases). The CDR3 spans 15 residues. Germline assignment: CDR1 MGHRA and CDR2 YSYEKL. V gave up 3 bases and J gave up 1 base, with 12 bases separating them.

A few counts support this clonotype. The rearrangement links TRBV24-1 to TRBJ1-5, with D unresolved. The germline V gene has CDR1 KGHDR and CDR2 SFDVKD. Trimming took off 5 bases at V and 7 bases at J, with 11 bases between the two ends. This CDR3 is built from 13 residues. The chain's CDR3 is CATSGTGAQPQHF. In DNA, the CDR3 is TGTGCCACCAGTGGGACGGGCGCGCAGCCCCAGCATTTT.

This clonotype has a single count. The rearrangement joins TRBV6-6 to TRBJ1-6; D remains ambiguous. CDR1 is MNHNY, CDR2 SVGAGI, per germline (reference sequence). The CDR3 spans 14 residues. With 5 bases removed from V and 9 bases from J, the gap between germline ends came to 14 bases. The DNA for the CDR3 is TGTGCCAGCAGTCCCGGGCCCCTAGGTTCACCCCTCCACTTT. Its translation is CASSPGPLGSPLHF.

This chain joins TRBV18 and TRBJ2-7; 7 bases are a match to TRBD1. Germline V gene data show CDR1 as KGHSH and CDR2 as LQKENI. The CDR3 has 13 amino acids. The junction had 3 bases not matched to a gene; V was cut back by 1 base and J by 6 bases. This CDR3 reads CASSPQGASEQYV. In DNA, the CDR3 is TGTGCCAGCTCACCACAGGGGGCAAGCGAGCAGTACGTC.

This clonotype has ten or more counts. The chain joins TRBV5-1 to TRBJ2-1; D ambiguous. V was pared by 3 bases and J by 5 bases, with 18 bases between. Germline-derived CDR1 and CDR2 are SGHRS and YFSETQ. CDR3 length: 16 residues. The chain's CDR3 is CASSSGRSLPHNEQFF. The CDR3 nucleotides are TGCGCCAGCAGCTCCGGCCGCAGTTTGCCCCACAATGAGCAGTTCTTC.

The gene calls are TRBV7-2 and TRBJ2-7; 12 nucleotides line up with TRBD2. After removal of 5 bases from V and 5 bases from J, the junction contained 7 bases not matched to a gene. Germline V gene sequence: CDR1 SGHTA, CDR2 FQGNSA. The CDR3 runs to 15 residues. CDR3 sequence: CASSTALAGGHEQYF. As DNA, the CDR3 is TGTGCCAGCAGCACCGCTCTAGCGGGGGGGCACGAGCAGTACTTC.

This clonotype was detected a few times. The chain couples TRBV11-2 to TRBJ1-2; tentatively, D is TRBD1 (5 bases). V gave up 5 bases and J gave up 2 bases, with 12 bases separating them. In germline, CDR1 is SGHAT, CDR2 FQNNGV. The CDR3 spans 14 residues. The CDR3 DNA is TGTGCCAGCAGCCCACCGGGACGGAACTATGGCTACACCTTC. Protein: CASSPPGRNYGYTF.

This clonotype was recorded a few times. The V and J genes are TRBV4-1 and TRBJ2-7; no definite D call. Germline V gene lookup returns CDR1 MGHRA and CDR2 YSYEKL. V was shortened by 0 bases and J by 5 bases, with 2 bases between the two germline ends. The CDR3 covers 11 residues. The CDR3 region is CASSQDDEQYV. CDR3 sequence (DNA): TGCGCCAGCAGCCAAGATGACGAGCAGTACGTC.

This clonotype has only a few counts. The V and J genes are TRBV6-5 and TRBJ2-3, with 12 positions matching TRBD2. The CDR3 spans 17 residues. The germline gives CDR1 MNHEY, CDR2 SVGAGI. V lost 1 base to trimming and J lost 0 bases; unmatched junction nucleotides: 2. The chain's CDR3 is CASSYFGLAGSTDTQYF. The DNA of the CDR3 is TGTGCCAGCAGTTACTTCGGACTAGCGGGGAGCACAGATACGCAGTATTTT.

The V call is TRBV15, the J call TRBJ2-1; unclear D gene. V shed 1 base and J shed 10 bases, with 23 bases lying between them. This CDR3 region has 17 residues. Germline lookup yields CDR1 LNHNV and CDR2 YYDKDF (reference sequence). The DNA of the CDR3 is TGTGCCACCAGCAGAGTATTTTACGACGCTATGCCCCCAGAGCAGTTCTTC. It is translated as CATSRVFYDAMPPEQFF.

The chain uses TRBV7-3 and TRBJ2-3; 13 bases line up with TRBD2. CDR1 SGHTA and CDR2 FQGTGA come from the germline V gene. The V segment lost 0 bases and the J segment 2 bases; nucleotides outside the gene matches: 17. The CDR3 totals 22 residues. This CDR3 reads CASSLTVGGIGLAGVTTDTQYF. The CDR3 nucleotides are TGTGCCAGCAGCTTAACTGTTGGGGGCATTGGACTAGCGGGGGTTACCACAGATACGCAGTATTTT.

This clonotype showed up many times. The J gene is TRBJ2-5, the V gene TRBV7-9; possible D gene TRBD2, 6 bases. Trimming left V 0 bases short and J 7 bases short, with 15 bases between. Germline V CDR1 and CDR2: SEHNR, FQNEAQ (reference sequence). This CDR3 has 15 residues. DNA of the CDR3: TGTGCCAGCAGCTTAGCCGAGAGCCGGAGGGGGACCCAGTACTTC. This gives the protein CASSLAESRRGTQYF.

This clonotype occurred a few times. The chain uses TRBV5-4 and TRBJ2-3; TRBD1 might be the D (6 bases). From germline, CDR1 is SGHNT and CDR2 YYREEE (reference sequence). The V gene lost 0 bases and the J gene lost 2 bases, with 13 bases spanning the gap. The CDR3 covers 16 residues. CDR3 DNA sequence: TGTGCCAGCAGCTTGGTACTGGCAGGGGACACAGATACGCAGTATTTT. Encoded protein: CASSLVLAGDTDTQYF.

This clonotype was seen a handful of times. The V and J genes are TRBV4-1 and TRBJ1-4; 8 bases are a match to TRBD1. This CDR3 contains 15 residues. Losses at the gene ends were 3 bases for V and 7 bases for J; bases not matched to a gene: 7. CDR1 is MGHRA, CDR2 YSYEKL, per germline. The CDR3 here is CASSHSRGQGEKLFF. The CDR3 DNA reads TGCGCCAGCAGCCATTCCAGGGGGCAAGGTGAAAAACTGTTTTTT.

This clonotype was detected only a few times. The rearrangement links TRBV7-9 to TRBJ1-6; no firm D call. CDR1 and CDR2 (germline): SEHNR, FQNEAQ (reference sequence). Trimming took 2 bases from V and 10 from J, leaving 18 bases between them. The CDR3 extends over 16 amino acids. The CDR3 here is CASSLTLSESHSPLHF. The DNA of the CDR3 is TGTGCCAGCAGCTTAACTCTCTCGGAGTCTCACTCACCCCTCCACTTT.

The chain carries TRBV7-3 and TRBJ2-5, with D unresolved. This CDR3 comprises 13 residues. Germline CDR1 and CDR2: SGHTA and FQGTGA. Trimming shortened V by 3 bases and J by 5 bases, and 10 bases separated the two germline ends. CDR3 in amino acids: CASSFGYRETQYF. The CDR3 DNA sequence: TGTGCCAGCAGCTTTGGCTACCGCGAGACCCAGTACTTC.

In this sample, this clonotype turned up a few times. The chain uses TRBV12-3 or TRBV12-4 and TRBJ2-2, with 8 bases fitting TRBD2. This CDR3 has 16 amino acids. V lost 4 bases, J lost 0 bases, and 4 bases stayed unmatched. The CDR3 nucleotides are TGTGCCAGCAGTTCAGGACTAGCCCCGAACACCGGGGAGCTGTTTTTT. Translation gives CASSSGLAPNTGELFF.

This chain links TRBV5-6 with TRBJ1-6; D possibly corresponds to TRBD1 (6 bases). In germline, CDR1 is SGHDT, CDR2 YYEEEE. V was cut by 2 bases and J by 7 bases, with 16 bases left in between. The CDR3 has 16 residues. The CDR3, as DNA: TGTGCCAGCAGCTTTATCGGAGGACAGTCCAATTCACCCCTCCACTTT. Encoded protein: CASSFIGGQSNSPLHF.

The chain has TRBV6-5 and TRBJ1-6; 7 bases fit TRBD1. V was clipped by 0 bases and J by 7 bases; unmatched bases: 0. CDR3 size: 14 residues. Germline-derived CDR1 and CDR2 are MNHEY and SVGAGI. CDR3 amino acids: CASSYSTGNSPLHF. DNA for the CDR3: TGTGCCAGCAGTTACTCGACAGGGAATTCACCCCTCCACTTT.

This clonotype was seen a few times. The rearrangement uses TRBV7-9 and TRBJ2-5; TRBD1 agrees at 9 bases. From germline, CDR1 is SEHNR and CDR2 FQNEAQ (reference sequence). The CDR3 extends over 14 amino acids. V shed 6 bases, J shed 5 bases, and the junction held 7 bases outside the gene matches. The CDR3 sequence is CASRGQGSLETQYF. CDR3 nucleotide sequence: TGTGCCAGCAGAGGACAGGGGTCCCTCGAGACCCAGTACTTC.

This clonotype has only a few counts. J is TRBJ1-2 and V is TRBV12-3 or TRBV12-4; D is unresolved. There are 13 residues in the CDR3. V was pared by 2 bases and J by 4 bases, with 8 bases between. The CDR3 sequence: CASSLSAVYGYTF. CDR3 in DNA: TGTGCCAGCAGTTTATCGGCAGTCTATGGCTACACCTTC.

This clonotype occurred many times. In DNA form, the CDR3 reads TGCGCCAGCAGCTTCGGACCCGCGGGAGAGACCCAGTACTTC. Its translation: CASSFGPAGETQYF. This sequence joins TRBV5-1 and TRBJ2-5; D is possibly TRBD2 (5 bases). The CDR3 loop spans 14 amino acids. Trimming took off 2 bases at V and 4 bases at J, with 12 bases between the two ends. Germline CDR1 SGHRS, CDR2 YFSETQ.

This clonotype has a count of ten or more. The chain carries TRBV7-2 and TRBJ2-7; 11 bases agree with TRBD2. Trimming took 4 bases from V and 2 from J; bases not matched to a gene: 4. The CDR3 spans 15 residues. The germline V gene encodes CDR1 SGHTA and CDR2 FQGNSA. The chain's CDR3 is CASSSYSGGAYEQYF. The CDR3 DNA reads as TGTGCCAGCAGCTCATATAGCGGGGGGGCCTACGAGCAGTACTTC.